This TCR beta chain was sequenced in a study of T cell repertoires in breast cancer. About the study: Average yield: about 530,000 sequences per sample and approximately 9.4 reads per input cell.

Concerning this clonotype itself: Its antigen is still unknown. The conserved phenylalanine or tryptophan normally closing the CDR3 is absent here, so this likely arose from a read error.

Germline values: CDR1 SGHTA, CDR2 FQGNSA. CDR3 size: 17 residues. The study's findings and limits: Tumor-free sentinel nodes shared only 1.5% to 2% of tumor TCRs; involved nodes shared under 8%.

An expanded emulsion RT-PCR with primers for all TCR V genes paired CD8+ T cell chains. During the second nested PCR, blocking oligonucleotides suppressed genes that were not paired. One entry per CDR3 protein results from TCRdb running MiXCR on the emulsion pairing reads. This table has about 40,000 distinct CDR3 sequences, 45% to 50% appearing once. The sequence was obtained from a pool of human donors with breast cancer or a healthy control (not recorded which). Sequencing used CD8+ T cells. This sequence joins TRBV7-2 and TRBJ2-7, with TRBD2 matching 13 bases. CDR3 sequence reads: CASSPGLAGVNSYGQYC. DNA for the CDR3: TGTGCCAGCAGCCCTGGACTAGCGGGGGTGAACTCCTACGGGCAGTACTGC.